These 21 T cell receptor beta chains originate from one sample sequenced in a study of Ad26.COV2.S vaccination and SARS-CoV-2 variants. Treatment reported: around 19 received Ad26.COV2.S at low or high dose, single or two shots; several received placebo; per-sample allocation not given. After the first vaccine or placebo injection, samples were drawn on day 63. TCRdb keeps only in-frame clones here, not all; method: immunoSEQ multiplex PCR. The sample lists about 680,000 clones, about 89% seen once, with around 1.5% in the top ten. The material was peripheral blood, obtained in a trial of Ad26.COV2.S vaccine versus placebo. The origin of the receptors is a person aged 18-65 years who received the Ad26.COV2.S COVID-19 vaccine or a placebo.

This clone was seen only once. The J gene is TRBJ2-3, the V gene TRBV13; tentatively, D is TRBD1 (5 bases). The CDR3 is made up of 17 amino acids. V was cut by 4 bases and J by 0 bases, with 17 bases left in between. The V gene's germline CDR1 is PRHDT and CDR2 FYEKMQ (reference sequence). The CDR3 DNA reads TGTGCCAGCAGCTCTGGCCGACAGTCGTCTAGCACAGATACGCAGTATTTT. Its translation: CASSSGRQSSSTDTQYF.

This clone was observed a single time. V is TRBV5-1 and J is TRBJ1-2; the D gene is possibly TRBD1 (6 bases). The ends were cut back, 0 bases at V and 6 bases at J, with 9 bases in the middle. The CDR3 has 13 residues. Germline V CDR1 and CDR2: SGHRS, YFSETQ. CDR3 protein: CASSLVAGDGYTF. The CDR3 nucleotides are TGCGCCAGCAGCTTGGTGGCAGGGGATGGCTACACCTTC.

The chain is built from TRBV24-1 and TRBJ2-1; 14 bases fit TRBD2. V was pared by 5 bases and J by 7 bases, with 9 bases of the junction left unmatched. The germline V gene has CDR1 KGHDR and CDR2 SFDVKD. The CDR3 length is 17 residues. The CDR3 DNA reads as TGTGCCACCAGTGGGGAATCCGGGACTAGCGGGAGTAATGAGCAGTTCTTC. Translating it yields CATSGESGTSGSNEQFF.

The V and J genes are TRBV7-9 and TRBJ1-4, with a weak D call TRBD1 (6 bases). Trimming stripped 4 bases from V and 1 base from J, with 7 bases between. CDR1 SEHNR and CDR2 FQNEAQ come from the germline V gene (reference sequence). CDR3 length: 14 amino acids. The CDR3: CASSSRGTNEKLFF. CDR3 nucleotides: TGTGCCAGCAGCTCCAGGGGAACTAATGAAAAACTGTTTTTT. Full variable domain (rest looked up from reference TRBV7-9 and TRBJ1-4): DTGVSQNPRHKITKRGQNVTFRCDPISEHNRLYWYRQTLGQGPEFLTYFQNEAQLEKSRLLSDRFSAERPKGSFSTLEIQRTEQGDSAMYLCASSSRGTNEKLFFGSGTQLSVL.

Written as DNA, the CDR3 is TGTGCCAGCAGTTCTTACGCCGGGGGGTTCTCCGAGACCCAGTACTTC. Translating gives CASSSYAGGFSETQYF. V usage is TRBV6-6 and J usage is TRBJ2-5, with TRBD2 matching over 7 bases. This CDR3 contains 16 residues. Germline V CDR1 and CDR2: MNHNY, SVGAGI (reference sequence). V lost 4 bases, J lost 5 bases, and 13 bases stayed unmatched.

The rearrangement links TRBV18 to TRBJ2-5; D is perhaps TRBD1 or TRBD2 (6 bases each). The CDR3 contains 14 residues. Germline loops: CDR1 KGHSH, CDR2 LQKENI. With 0 bases removed from V and 8 bases from J, the gap between germline ends came to 13 bases. CDR3 sequence (DNA): TGTGCCAGCTCACCACCGGGGGGCCCGGATACCCAGTACTTC. Translation gives CASSPPGGPDTQYF.

V is TRBV12-5 and J is TRBJ1-6; 10 nucleotides agree with TRBD1. Losses at the gene ends were 4 bases for V and 4 bases for J; bases not matched to a gene: 1. Germline lookup yields CDR1 LGHNT and CDR2 FRNRAP. The CDR3 runs 15 residues. The CDR3 region has the DNA TGTGCTAGTGGTTCGGGACAGGGGTATAATTCACCCCTCCACTTT. It translates to CASGSGQGYNSPLHF.

With respect to this clone: The sample contains more than one DNA sequence encoding this CDR3. The chain employs TRBV11-2 and TRBJ1-2; D gene unclear. Germline V gene lookup returns CDR1 SGHAT and CDR2 FQNNGV. CDR3 length equals 14 residues. Trimming left V 3 bases short and J 4 bases short, with 12 bases between. The CDR3 sequence: CASSLSDGGYGYTF. The CDR3 DNA reads as TGTGCCAGCAGCTTGTCCGACGGTGGCTATGGCTACACCTTC.

This clone was recorded many times. V and J are TRBV7-2 and TRBJ1-4; the match to TRBD1 covers 8 bases. CDR1 is SGHTA, CDR2 FQGNSA, per germline. This CDR3 contains 15 residues. The trim removed 4 bases at V and 7 bases at J, leaving 8 bases unmatched. The CDR3 protein is CASSWISGGGEKLFF. The CDR3, as DNA: TGTGCCAGCAGCTGGATTTCAGGGGGCGGTGAAAAACTGTTTTTT.

This sequence joins TRBV6-5 and TRBJ1-5; D unclear. The CDR3 covers 13 residues. CDR1 is MNHEY, CDR2 SVGAGI, per germline. Deletions cut 6 bases from V and 0 bases from J, with 6 bases between. CDR3 coding DNA: TGTGCCAGCAGACGGTATAGCAATCAGCCCCAGCATTTT. Protein product: CASRRYSNQPQHF.

This chain connects TRBV19 to TRBJ2-4, with D tentatively TRBD1 (5 bases). Trimming took 5 bases from V and 0 from J, leaving 8 bases between them. Per the germline V gene, CDR1 is LNHDA and CDR2 is SQIVND (reference sequence). This CDR3 is 14 amino acids long. The chain's CDR3 is CASSAQGAKNIQYF. The CDR3 DNA follows: TGTGCCAGTAGTGCCCAGGGAGCCAAAAACATTCAGTACTTC.

V is TRBV5-1 and J is TRBJ2-1, with 9 bases matching TRBD2. CDR1 and CDR2 (germline): SGHRS, YFSETQ. The CDR3 extends over 18 amino acids. V gave up 0 bases and J gave up 0 bases; unmatched junction bases: 7. The CDR3 loop reads CASSLASGTRSSYNEQFF. The CDR3 nucleotides read TGCGCCAGCAGCTTGGCTAGCGGGACCCGAAGCTCCTACAATGAGCAGTTCTTC.

This chain joins TRBV18 and TRBJ2-3; D is unclear. V was pared by 3 bases and J by 0 bases, with 10 bases between. This CDR3 region has 15 residues. The V gene's germline CDR1 is KGHSH and CDR2 LQKENI. CDR3: CASSPRPDSTDTQYF. CDR3 DNA sequence: TGTGCCAGCTCACCTCGTCCGGATAGCACAGATACGCAGTATTTT.

This chain uses TRBV19 with TRBJ1-5, with unresolved D. Germline V gives CDR1 LNHDA, CDR2 SQIVND (reference sequence). The CDR3 runs to 13 residues. V shed 8 bases and J shed 3 bases, with 11 bases lying between them. This chain's CDR3 is CASRRADNQPQHF. The DNA for the CDR3 is TGTGCCAGTCGCCGGGCCGACAATCAGCCCCAGCATTTT.

This chain joins TRBV15 and TRBJ1-4; 7 bases agree with TRBD1. This CDR3 region has 17 residues. Germline assignment: CDR1 LNHNV and CDR2 YYDKDF (reference sequence). The V and J ends lost 1 base and 5 bases, in that order; junction bases with no gene match: 10. The DNA of the CDR3 is TGTGCCACCAGCAGAGGGCGGCAAGCGGGACAGAATGAAAAACTGTTTTTT. Its protein is CATSRGRQAGQNEKLFF.

This clone occurred once. The V call is TRBV3-1 (or the pseudogene TRBV3-2), the J call TRBJ2-7; 9 bases match TRBD2. The CDR3 runs 14 residues. Trimming removed 7 bases from V and 4 bases from J; junction bases left unmatched: 8. In germline, CDR1 is LGHDT, CDR2 YNNKEL (reference sequence). CDR3 bases: TGTGCCAGCAAGGGTGGTCTAGCGGGGTACGAGCAGTACTTC. Residues: CASKGGLAGYEQYF.

The genes are TRBV6-5 and TRBJ2-4; D uncertain. The V gene's germline CDR1 is MNHEY and CDR2 SVGAGI. The CDR3 contains 12 residues. V was shortened by 6 bases and J by 8 bases, with 11 bases between the two germline ends. The CDR3 loop reads CASRWGSDIQYF. DNA of the CDR3: TGTGCCAGCAGGTGGGGTTCGGACATTCAGTACTTC.

V and J are TRBV5-6 and TRBJ2-4; 13 bases agree with TRBD2. V shed 5 bases and J 8 bases; nucleotides not matched to a gene: 13. The germline CDR1 and CDR2 sequences are SGHDT and YYEEEE. The CDR3 is made up of 17 amino acids. The CDR3 DNA reads TGTGCCAGCAGTAAAGACAGGACTAGCGGGAGAGCGGACATTCAGTACTTC. Its translation is CASSKDRTSGRADIQYF.

The sample holds one count of this clone. The V and J genes are TRBV7-2 and TRBJ2-2; the D is unclear. V lost 4 bases, J lost 5 bases, and 17 bases lay in between. Germline values: CDR1 SGHTA, CDR2 FQGNSA. The CDR3 spans 16 residues. The CDR3: CASSSDLSLGTGELFF. CDR3 DNA: TGTGCCAGCAGCTCTGACTTGTCCTTGGGAACCGGGGAGCTGTTTTTT.

For this clone: Other DNA sequences in the sample encode the same CDR3. The rearrangement joins TRBV24-1 to TRBJ1-2, with D perhaps TRBD1 (6 bases). V was clipped by 0 bases and J by 6 bases, with 7 bases between them. Germline loops: CDR1 KGHDR, CDR2 SFDVKD. There are 13 residues in the CDR3. This CDR3 reads CATSDLPGDGYTF. The CDR3 DNA follows: TGTGCCACCAGTGATTTGCCAGGGGATGGCTACACCTTC.

The gene calls are TRBV19 and TRBJ2-7, with TRBD1 matching 7 bases. Germline V lookup: CDR1 LNHDA, CDR2 SQIVND (reference sequence). The CDR3 runs to 14 residues. J lost 3 bases, V lost 1 base, and 3 bases had no gene match. The chain's CDR3 is CASSIVWDSYEQYF. The CDR3 nucleotides read TGTGCCAGTAGTATAGTCTGGGACAGCTACGAGCAGTACTTC.